A single sample gave rise to the 20 T cell receptor beta chains below, sequenced in a study of CD8+ T cells in alopecia areata. The treatment here: oral pan-JAK inhibitor, 5-10 mg twice daily. Alopecia areata patients provided lesional scalp punch biopsies and peripheral blood, both collected for the study. The authors extracted RNA and reverse transcribed it into cDNA as the sequencing template. The assay was immunoSEQ multiplex PCR, and TCRdb's table has in-frame clones only and misses some. The sample gives under 25,000 clones, 59% of which show up once; 8.2% is in the top ten. This sample comprised skin, obtained at week 4, from a patient treated with tofacitinib. Receptors were obtained from a human donor with alopecia areata.

J is TRBJ1-2 and V is TRBV4-3, with a tentative D call TRBD1 (6 bases). The CDR3 spans 16 residues. The V gene lost 3 bases and the J gene lost 4 bases, with 18 bases spanning the gap. Germline V gene lookup returns CDR1 LGHNA and CDR2 YSLEER. The CDR3 DNA sequence: TGCGCCAGCAGCCATAGAACACCCGGACAGCTCTATGGCTACACCTTC. Protein: CASSHRTPGQLYGYTF.

The gene calls are TRBV20-1 and TRBJ1-2; no definite D call. The CDR3 is made up of 8 amino acids. Trimming removed 3 bases from V and 11 bases from J, with 4 bases in between. In germline, CDR1 is DFQATT, CDR2 SNEGSKA (reference sequence). The DNA for the CDR3 is TGCAGTGCTAGCGGTTACACCTTC. Translation: CSASGYTF.

There are a few counts of this clone. This chain uses TRBV13 with TRBJ2-3, with TRBD1 as a possible D gene (5 bases). The V and J ends lost 5 bases and 0 bases respectively, with 12 bases between them. The CDR3 is 15 amino acids. CDR1 is PRHDT and CDR2 is FYEKMQ in the germline V gene (reference sequence). CDR3 protein: CASSPYRLSTDTQYF. CDR3 DNA: TGTGCCAGCAGCCCGTACAGGCTTAGCACAGATACGCAGTATTTT.

In this sample, this clone turned up a few times. This chain's CDR3 is CASSIRGGSQHF. The CDR3 DNA reads TGTGCCAGTAGTATAAGGGGAGGGTCCCAGCATTTT. This chain uses TRBV19 with TRBJ1-5; a weak D match, TRBD1 (5 bases). V was cut by 2 bases and J by 11 bases, with 10 bases left in between. From germline, CDR1 is LNHDA and CDR2 SQIVND (reference sequence). CDR3 length equals 12 residues.

The chain recombines TRBV15 with TRBJ2-1; perhaps TRBD2 as D (5 bases). V gave up 4 bases and J gave up 0 bases, with 13 bases separating them. This CDR3 comprises 16 residues. CDR1 is LNHNV and CDR2 is YYDKDF in the germline V gene (reference sequence). This chain's CDR3 is CATSTDTGFSYNEQFF. CDR3 nucleotide sequence: TGTGCCACCAGCACCGATACGGGGTTCTCCTACAATGAGCAGTTCTTC.

The chain uses TRBV7-9 and TRBJ1-4; 7 bases map to TRBD1. This CDR3 comprises 13 residues. Germline lookup yields CDR1 SEHNR and CDR2 FQNEAQ (reference sequence). The V gene end was trimmed by 4 bases and the J gene end by 8 bases; junction bases not matched to a gene: 4. CDR3 residues: CASSSTGEEKLFF. The DNA of the CDR3 is TGTGCCAGCAGCTCCACAGGGGAAGAAAAACTGTTTTTT.

The chain carries TRBV7-6 and TRBJ1-5; the D is unclear. The ends were cut back, 5 bases at V and 1 base at J, with 18 bases in the middle. Germline loops: CDR1 SGHVS, CDR2 FNYEAQ. There are 17 residues in the CDR3. The CDR3 DNA reads TGTGCCAGCAGCCGGTTCGCCGTTGGGATGAGCAATCAGCCCCAGCATTTT. Translating gives CASSRFAVGMSNQPQHF.

V is TRBV5-4 and J is TRBJ2-3, with TRBD1 as a possible D gene (5 bases). The ends were cut back, 4 bases at V and 0 bases at J, with 6 bases in the middle. Germline loops: CDR1 SGHNT, CDR2 YYREEE (reference sequence). The CDR3 spans 13 residues. This CDR3 reads CASSPGSTDTQYF. The CDR3 coding sequence is TGTGCCAGCAGCCCAGGGAGCACAGATACGCAGTATTTT.

In its sample, this clone was seen a few times. The rearrangement links TRBV27 to TRBJ2-7, with TRBD1 matching 8 bases. V dropped 6 bases and J dropped 9; count of bases not matched to a gene: 13. The CDR3 covers 14 residues. CDR1 MNHEY and CDR2 SMNVEV come from the germline V gene (reference sequence). The CDR3 loop reads CASSLAGQASGQYF. DNA of the CDR3: TGTGCCAGCAGCCTGGCGGGACAGGCCTCCGGGCAGTACTTC.

This chain uses TRBV27 with TRBJ1-1, with 9 bases fitting TRBD1. Germline trimming cut 0 bases from V and 10 bases from J; bases unmatched to any gene: 3. The germline CDR1 and CDR2 sequences are MNHEY and SMNVEV (reference sequence). The CDR3 sequence is 13 residues long. CDR3 residues: CASSLSGTGLAFF. The CDR3 bases are TGTGCCAGCAGTTTATCCGGGACAGGGTTAGCTTTCTTT.

The rearrangement uses TRBV5-4 and TRBJ1-1; possible D gene TRBD1, 5 bases. The germline gives CDR1 SGHNT, CDR2 YYREEE (reference sequence). Trimming removed 4 bases from V and 2 bases from J, with 15 bases in between. CDR3 length: 15 residues. The DNA of the CDR3 is TGTGCCAGCAGCCCCCAGACAGCAAAAAACACTGAAGCTTTCTTT. Its protein product is CASSPQTAKNTEAFF.

This chain joins TRBV19 and TRBJ2-1, with 8 bases aligning to TRBD2. V lost 0 bases, J lost 5 bases, and 3 bases stayed unmatched. CDR1 is LNHDA, CDR2 SQIVND, per germline (reference sequence). The CDR3 contains 15 residues. Here the CDR3 reads CASSIDGGGHNEQFF. CDR3 coding DNA: TGTGCCAGTAGTATAGACGGGGGGGGCCACAATGAGCAGTTCTTC.

The chain couples TRBV19 to TRBJ1-2; no definite D call. V shed 3 bases and J shed 5 bases, with 16 bases lying between them. CDR1 is LNHDA and CDR2 is SQIVND in the germline V gene (reference sequence). The CDR3 extends over 15 amino acids. CDR3 nucleotides: TGTGCCAGTAGTATTGAACTGGGCTCGGGGTATGGCTACACCTTC. Its protein is CASSIELGSGYGYTF.

The CDR3 here is CASSYIAGGVYEQYF. The CDR3 region has the DNA TGTGCCAGCAGCTACATAGCGGGGGGAGTCTACGAGCAGTACTTC. V gene TRBV5-5 combines with J gene TRBJ2-7; TRBD2 aligns across 10 bases. Germline trimming cut 3 bases from V and 3 bases from J; bases unmatched to any gene: 6. The CDR3 length is 15 residues. In germline, CDR1 is SGHKS, CDR2 YYEKEE (reference sequence). Drawing the rest from reference TRBV5-5 and TRBJ2-7, the complete variable domain is DAGVTQSPTHLIKTRGQQVTLRCSPISGHKSVSWYQQVLGQGPQFIFQYYEKEERGRGNFPDRFSARQFPNYSSELNVNALLLGDSALYLCASSYIAGGVYEQYFGPGTRLTVT.

The chain couples TRBV9 to TRBJ2-3; D not certain. The germline CDR1 and CDR2 sequences are SGDLS and YYNGEE. This CDR3 spans 13 amino acids. Deletions cut 7 bases from V and 1 base from J, with 10 bases between. CDR3 region: CASARPGTDTQYF. CDR3 sequence (DNA): TGTGCCAGCGCCCGGCCTGGCACAGATACGCAGTATTTT.

This clone was detected a few times. V and J are TRBV19 and TRBJ1-1; 8 bases align to TRBD1. The germline V gene encodes CDR1 LNHDA and CDR2 SQIVND (reference sequence). The CDR3 is 18 amino acids. Trimming at V came to 9 bases and at J to 4 bases, leaving 22 bases not matched to a gene. CDR3 nucleotide sequence: TGTGCCAGCGCCCCCCTTCGAACCAGACAGGGGTCGATCACTGAAGCTTTCTTT. It specifies CASAPLRTRQGSITEAFF.

The chain carries TRBV19 and TRBJ1-5; maybe TRBD1 (6 bases). Germline CDR1 is LNHDA and CDR2 is SQIVND (reference sequence). Trimming removed 7 bases at V and 1 base at J, with 17 bases between. The CDR3 extends over 16 amino acids. The CDR3 protein is CASKVGQGLSNQPQHF. The CDR3 DNA sequence: TGTGCCAGTAAGGTAGGGCAGGGGTTGAGCAATCAGCCCCAGCATTTT.

The chain joins TRBV11-2 to TRBJ1-2; D not resolved. Trimming removed 3 bases at V and 0 bases at J, with 14 bases between. The CDR3 covers 16 residues. CDR1 is SGHAT, CDR2 FQNNGV, per germline. The CDR3 DNA reads as TGTGCCAGCAGCTTCCCCTTCGACGGCTCTAACTATGGCTACACCTTC. Protein product: CASSFPFDGSNYGYTF.

The CDR3 DNA reads TGTGCCAGCAGCTTGAGACGAACAGGTCGGGTTCGGGGATTTGAAGCTTTCTTT. Its protein product is CASSLRRTGRVRGFEAFF. The gene calls are TRBV5-6 and TRBJ1-1; D may be TRBD1 (5 bases). The CDR3 is made up of 18 amino acids. Germline values: CDR1 SGHDT, CDR2 YYEEEE. The germline V and J ends were trimmed by 1 base and 7 bases, with 26 bases remaining between them. The whole variable domain, filled in from reference TRBV5-6 and TRBJ1-1, reads DAGVTQSPTHLIKTRGQQVTLRCSPKSGHDTVSWYQQALGQGPQFIFQYYEEEERQRGNFPDRFSGHQFPNYSSELNVNALLLGDSALYLCASSLRRTGRVRGFEAFFGQGTRLTVV.

The J gene is TRBJ1-2, the V gene TRBV25-1; D call uncertain. The CDR3 contains 14 residues. Trimming took 3 bases from V and 4 from J, leaving 12 bases between them. Germline CDR1 is MGHDK and CDR2 is SYGVNS. CDR3 protein: CASSDRRFSYGYTF. CDR3 nucleotide sequence: TGTGCCAGCAGTGACCGCAGGTTCAGCTATGGCTACACCTTC.